Reported below is one T cell receptor (beta chain). Its cognate antigen has yet to be identified. Base qualities are not recorded, but no much larger clone differs from it by a single base. The CDR3 regions of human TCRbeta chains were subjected to immunosequencing. Regarding the original processing steps: TCRs in the repertoires were matched against a reference library of SARS-CoV-2-specific TCRs that had been generated with the MIRA antigen-specificity platform. Breadth was defined as the fraction of unique TCRs that were SARS-CoV-2-associated. Depth was defined as the fraction of total T cells that were SARS-CoV-2-associated. Using the MIRA data, every spike-specific TCR was mapped to the spike region that the TCR reacted to and assigned to either a CD4 or a CD8 class. Log10-transformed breadth and depth values were compared by one-way ANOVA with Sidak's multiple comparisons tests. TCRdb provides this immuneACCESS table in a form limited to in-frame rearrangements. Some clones are lacking; in checked studies, under half of them reflect an unresolved V gene, and why the rest are absent is not known. Clone size and V and J calls were adopted from that table, with D and trimming inferred from the DNA. This sample holds over 150,000 clones; 75% to 90% were observed only once. The top ten clones comprise roughly 2.5% of the sample.

The data were taken from a study of T cell responses to AZD1222 COVID-19 vaccine (dated by TCRdb to the early 2020s). About the investigation overall: AZD1222 recipients whose second dose came at about 4 weeks and those whose second dose came at about 12 weeks were combined into one group, since spike-specific TCR depth and breadth did not differ between the two schedules. Enrollment into the trials was organized by age into subgroups of 18-55, 56-69 and 70-plus years, and those subgroups contained roughly 150, 30 and 60 TCR-sequenced participants, respectively. A total of over 230 trial participants underwent TCR sequencing, of whom 207 received two doses of AZD1222 and some 26 received two doses of the MenACWY control vaccine. Overall study results and their limits: The 56-69-year group was small, and its depth increase did not reach significance, likely because of low power. Participants were mostly white British and included more females than males, and it was suggested by the authors that clonal diversity may have been underestimated. Vaccine-associated CD4 TCRs spanned the whole spike protein, with dominant responses in regions 160-218 and 743-854. Because no day 14 peak-response samples were available, the repertoires could be characterized only after the peak T cell response. Nearly half of unique spike-specific TCRs reportedly recognized epitopes outside regions mutated in the B.1.351 and B.1.1.7 variants. Conclusions about previously exposed vaccinees are limited, since just a handful of AZD1222 recipients were seropositive for SARS-CoV-2 at baseline. A significant rise in spike-specific TCR breadth and depth was observed after two AZD1222 doses relative to day 0 and relative to MenACWY recipients.

The CDR3, cysteine through phenylalanine, is 17 amino acids long. The entry retains the CDR3 DNA only, 51 bases that are in frame from base 1. As encoded in the germline V gene (reference sequence), CDR1 is SSHAT while CDR2 is FNYEAQ. V is pruned by 4 bases and J by 2 bases, leaving 10 bases of the junction without a gene match. The meaning of the sample's time point label: baseline before first vaccination. Vaccinee samples came from UK trials COV001 and COV002, including a single-blind randomized controlled phase 2/3 trial of AZD1222 (ChAdOx1 nCoV-19) in healthy adults. For TCRbeta chain sequencing, PBMC samples from trial participants were taken at day 0 and at day 28 after the second dose.

This TCR came from an adult in good health. Rearrangement joined TRBV7-7 to TRBJ2-5; 10 nucleotides in the junction match TRBD2. The specimen was peripheral blood, collected on day 0 of AZD1222 vaccination. Read as DNA, the sequence is TGTGCCAGCAGCTGGGGGCCAGCGGGAGGGGCACAAGAGACCCAGTACTTC. The resulting protein is CASSWGPAGGAQETQYF. With all but the CDR3 taken from the reference TRBV7-7 and TRBJ2-5 genes, the full variable domain is: GAGVSQSPRYKVTKRGQDVTLRCDPISSHATLYWYQQALGQGPEFLTYFNYEAQPDKSGLPSDRFSAERPEGSISTLTIQRTEQRDSAMYRCASSWGPAGGAQETQYFGPGTRLLVL.